A selection of T cell receptor beta chains follows, all from one sample in a study of Graves' ophthalmopathy and Graves' hyperthyroidism. Via MiXCR, TCRdb re-called the multiplex PCR reads, giving one row per CDR3 protein. The sample lists approximately 480,000 distinct CDR3 sequences, under 15% occurring once. The sequencing sample was made of blood. The receptors originated from a woman aged 25 to 45 with Graves' ophthalmopathy. Both conserved end residues are part of each CDR3. Fields, in order: V gene, clone size, D gene, J gene, CDR3 DNA, CDR3 protein. The D gene is left open where the match is weak. Only part of the rows carry a size: once, few, many, or a class if the clone is expanded.

>TRBV20-1|.|.|TRBJ2-7
TGCAGTGCTAGAGATCAGAGTAGCGGAACCTACGAGCAGTACTTC
CSARDQSSGTYEQYF
>TRBV5-6|few|.|TRBJ1-3
TGTGCCAGCAGCGAGGGGCTGTCATCGTACTCTGGAAACACCATATATTTT
CASSEGLSSYSGNTIYF
>TRBV11-1|.|TRBD1|TRBJ1-2
TGTGCCAGCAGCTTAGCAGGGGGCAGGGCCTACTATGGGTACACCTTC
CASSLAGGRAYYGYTF
>TRBV7-9|many|TRBD1|TRBJ1-2
TGTGCCAGCAGCCTGACCCGGACAGGGGTGAAAGACTACACCTTC
CASSLTRTGVKDYTF
>TRBV20-1|.|.|TRBJ1-2
TGCAGTGCCCCCCGGACAAGCTATGGCTACACCTTC
CSAPRTSYGYTF
>TRBV20-1|many|TRBD2|TRBJ2-2
TGCAGTGCCCCAGCGGGGGGGAACACCGGGGAGCTGTTTTTT
CSAPAGGNTGELFF
>TRBV10-3|many|TRBD1|TRBJ1-1
TGTGCCATCAGTACCGGACAGGGAAGGAACACTGAAGCTTTCTTT
CAISTGQGRNTEAFF
>TRBV24-1|many|.|TRBJ1-2
TGTGCCACCAGTGACCTGAGATATGGCTACACCTTC
CATSDLRYGYTF
>TRBV20-1|many|.|TRBJ2-5
TGCAGTGCGCAGAGGGGGGGCCAGTACCAAGAGACCCAGTACTTC
CSAQRGGQYQETQYF
>TRBV6-1|many|TRBD1|TRBJ2-2
TGTGCCAGCGGCTCCACGGGGGACAGGGCGACCGGGGAGCTGTTTTTT
CASGSTGDRATGELFF
>TRBV6-5|many|.|TRBJ2-7
TGTGCCAGCAGTTACGGGAGGGGGCTTCACGAGCAGTACTTC
CASSYGRGLHEQYF
>TRBV2|many|.|TRBJ1-2
TGTGCCAGCAGTCCTCGCGGCGGTAACTATGGCTACACCTTC
CASSPRGGNYGYTF
>TRBV27|many|.|TRBJ2-7
TGTGCCAGCAGCCTCGTGGGGCGCGAGCAGTACTTC
CASSLVGREQYF
>TRBV20-1|.|.|TRBJ2-7
TGCAGTGCTAGACAGCCAAGCTCCTACGAGCAGTACTTC
CSARQPSSYEQYF
>TRBV20-1|many|.|TRBJ1-2
TGCAGTGCTAGCCCGGATCCCCAGGGCTACACCTTC
CSASPDPQGYTF
>TRBV12-5|.|TRBD2|TRBJ2-2
TGTGCTAGTGGCTACGGGACTAGCGGGGGTACCGGGGAGCTGTTTTTT
CASGYGTSGGTGELFF